This T cell receptor (beta chain) emerged from a study of T cells in Graves' hyperthyroidism and ophthalmopathy. The length of the CDR3 is 14 residues. Trimming took 6 bases from V and 6 from J; bases not matched to a gene: 9. Every diagnosis used clinical symptoms, serum thyroxine and TRAb, thyroid ultrasound and orbital computed tomography. Amplified regions were TCR beta CDR3 sequences from RNA transcripts. Primed by the HTBI set, a first-round RT-PCR was run on the TCR CDR3. TCRdb re-called the multiplex PCR reads with MiXCR, one entry per CDR3 protein. There are more than 350,000 distinct CDR3 sequences in the sample; roughly 14% occur only once, and about 19% lies in the top ten.

This clonotype was sampled from a woman aged 25 to 45 with Graves' ophthalmopathy. This rearrangement joins TRBV12-3 or TRBV12-4 to TRBJ2-7, with TRBD2 identical over 9 bases. Sequenced input: blood. The CDR3 DNA follows: TGTGCCAGCAGCCTCGGTCAGCGGGGGGCCGAGCAGTACTTC. Encoded protein: CASSLGQRGAEQYF.